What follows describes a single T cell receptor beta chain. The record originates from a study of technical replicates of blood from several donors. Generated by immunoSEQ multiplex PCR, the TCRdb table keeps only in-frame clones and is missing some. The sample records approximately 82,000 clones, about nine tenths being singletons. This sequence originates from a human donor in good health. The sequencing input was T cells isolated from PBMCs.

The DNA of the CDR3 is TGTGCCAGCAGTTCCACGGGACAGGGGGCCGCCGTCGAGCAGTACTTC. This sequence encodes CASSSTGQGAAVEQYF. The chain links TRBV6-5 to TRBJ2-7; TRBD1 matches at 12 bases. Looked up from germline, CDR1 is MNHEY and CDR2 is SVGAGI. This CDR3 is built from 16 residues. The J segment lost 6 bases and the V segment lost 4 bases, leaving 10 bases of the junction unmatched.